This entry is about one T cell receptor beta chain. Its antigen is unknown. Base qualities are not at hand, and no much larger clone is one base apart. These data belong to a study of cytomegalovirus exposure and HLA in healthy donors (dated 2017 in TCRdb). At the level of the whole study: In an earlier analysis of some 550 of the donors, about 270 Gb of sequence data and approximately 120 million unique TCR beta sequences from 180 million or so T cells were reported. Roughly 310 gigabases of sequencing data and approximately 84 million unique TCR sequences were included in an early release covering around 650 HLA-typed donors. Of the 350 to 450 genotyped donors, 65% to 90% fell in the genetic ancestry cluster associated with self-reported Caucasian donors. The aim of the study was to test whether cataloging public T cell receptors could identify signatures of past pathogen exposure. The T cell repertoires of around 730 subjects were profiled by immunosequencing and related to cytomegalovirus serostatus. In addition to the first cohort of 666 subjects, a separate validation cohort of approximately 130 different subjects was used. High-throughput TCR immunosequencing, statistical association of individual TCRs with disease status, and machine learning were combined to predict cytomegalovirus infection status. To study patterns of TCR occurrence, a later analysis re-analyzed previously published TCR beta repertoires from just over 650 donors and added high-resolution HLA genotyping. The later analysis used no new phenotypic data to find candidate immune exposures, relying instead on TCR beta sequences and their occurrence across donors. In an earlier analysis of roughly 580 of the donors, high-throughput TCR beta sequencing was used to judge whether each TCR beta V gene segment behaved as functional or pseudogenic. Alongside the repertoire data, information on donor age, sex, ethnicity and CMV serostatus was compiled. Genome-wide SNP genotypes for about 65% of the roughly 670 donors were used in a later genetic analysis, which treated that subset as a discovery cohort. Every repertoire in the discovery cohort had been generated on one and the same sequencing platform. Both class I and class II loci were covered by HLA typing, at four-digit resolution. Typing coverage differed by locus: A, B, C, DRB1 and DQB1 were typed in roughly 620-630 donors, DQA1 in about 550, DPA1 in around 610, and DPB1 in 450 to 490. Roughly 5 DR-DQ haplotypes were treated as single units for association and clustering because of strong linkage in the cohort. Among roughly 400 genotyped donors of the cohort, an average of around 250,000 unique TCR beta nucleotide sequences was sequenced per donor, of which about 18% were non-productive.

General study outcomes and caveats: In an earlier analysis of approximately 590 of the donors, most TCR beta V segments appeared in productive rearrangements about 90% or about 30% of the time, broadly matching IMGT annotations. Compared with the 666-donor mean, donors in an Asian-associated ancestry cluster had fewer N-insertions in productive TCRs, according to a later genetic analysis. Sequencing depth was assumed to be roughly uniform across donors in the presence/absence analyses, though that assumption may not hold. Most TCR sequences were observed very rarely across donors, whereas some public TCRs were present in many individuals. A later analysis associated 15,000 to 20,000 TCR beta sequences with specific HLA alleles at a false discovery rate of 0.05. HLA typing was unavailable for some donors at each locus, so association tests used only the typed subset. V-gene and J-gene trimming of TCR beta chains was associated with a missense DCLRE1C variant in a later genetic analysis, and the association was replicated in an independent cohort. A further reported finding was that TCR beta sequences accurately predicted the HLA-A and HLA-B alleles for most subjects in the first cohort. Because counts were too low, approximately 15 rarely observed V segments, including chromosome 9 orphons, were excluded from the earlier analysis of several hundred of the donors. In this cohort, only TCR beta chains were sequenced, and detectable features were limited by the absence of alpha or paired-chain data. Cytomegalovirus status was reported to be diagnosed by the classifier with high specificity and sensitivity in both the original and validation cohorts. A cluster of highly shared sequence variants was judged likely to be a technical artifact of the sequencing pipeline. For the cohort, immune exposure information was limited to CMV serostatus. Linkage disequilibrium might explain the correlated functional status among segregating V segments, but an unknown experimental factor could not be ruled out. According to a later analysis, most CMV-associated TCR beta chains appeared to be HLA-restricted, and the HLA associations seemed to be driven largely by CMV exposure. When HLA alleles, especially DR and DQ, strongly co-occurred, attributing TCR associations to individual alleles was difficult. Some IMGT-functional V segments, including TRBV6-2 and TRBV6-3, could not be told apart with the 87-base-pair reads, so those segments were excluded. Compared with equally common non-associated chains, HLA-associated TCR beta chains in a later analysis were more clonally expanded and had lower generation probabilities. In a later analysis, TCR association rates were found to vary across HLA loci, with the most associated TCRs seen for DRB1 alleles and the fewest for HLA-C alleles. Several of the top co-occurrence clusters appeared to be linked to parvovirus B19, influenza, CMV and Epstein-Barr virus, according to a later analysis. In vitro tests confirmed that a few of the cytomegalovirus-associated TCR beta chains recognize cytomegalovirus antigens. The study listed 164 TCR beta chains as associated with cytomegalovirus. It was suggested by the authors that the approach could potentially be generalized to other disease states and immunological phenotypes.

Libraries were prepared through the immunoSEQ multiplex PCR assay. For the multiplex PCR, a mixture combining 60 forward primers for TCR Vbeta segments and 13 reverse primers for TCR Jbeta segments was used. The CDR3 region of rearranged TCR beta genes was amplified from genomic DNA with a multiplex PCR assay. The Illumina HiSeq System was used to sequence the amplified TCR beta libraries as 87-base-pair reads. Under the source paper's analysis protocol: Across the 640 or so repertoires, a later analysis counted roughly 77 million unique TCR beta chains, around 11 million of which were shared by at least two donors. Raw reads were error-corrected and collapsed into unique sequences with a nearest-neighbor algorithm that merged closely related sequences to remove PCR and sequencing errors. CDR3 sequences were aligned to IMGT reference sequences to assign V, D and J gene segments. Each retained sequence needed at least a six-nucleotide match to both a V gene segment and a J gene segment. Rearrangements were classified as productive when the CDR3 lacked stop codons and remained in frame with V and J, and all other rearrangements were classified as non-productive. CDR3 was defined according to IMGT convention as the region running from the second conserved V-encoded cysteine to the conserved J-encoded phenylalanine. In an earlier analysis of around 600 of the donors, sequences lacking an unambiguous match to a single V gene segment were excluded. In an earlier analysis of 500 to 750 of the donors, V segments were called functional above 56.7% productive rearrangements and were called segregating when the between-donor standard deviation exceeded 5%. A statistical classification framework was built for diagnosing cytomegalovirus status from the catalog of TCR beta chain sequences. V and J gene assignment, in a later analysis, came from comparing TCR nucleotide sequences with IMGT/GENE-DB human TR gene sequences. Using the TCRdist pipeline, a later analysis assigned CDR3 sequences along with most-parsimonious VDJ recombination scenarios. In a later analysis, every TCR beta chain was defined by the combination of its CDR3 amino acid sequence and its V-gene family, and reads without a unique V-gene family were dropped. To address suspected cross-contamination and a sequencing artifact, a later analysis removed approximately 590 highly shared, low-generation-probability nucleotide sequences. In a later analysis, a clonal expansion index was calculated for each public chain from normalized within-repertoire ranks of inferred template counts. Generation probabilities in a later analysis came from a VDJ recombination model fitted to out-of-frame rearrangements, and those results were checked against IGoR. Hypergeometric tests were used in a later analysis to score TCR-TCR, TCR-HLA and TCR-CMV co-occurrence, with a repertoire-size bias correction applied to the TCR pairs. A later analysis estimated false discovery rates by permuting HLA or CMV assignments 20 times. In a later analysis, co-occurring TCRs were grouped using DBSCAN, with TCRdist sequence similarity added in when clustering inside HLA-allele-positive subsets. Repertoires with fewer than 30,000 or more than 120,000 public chains were left out of co-occurrence clustering, as were four to six repertoires with anomalous nucleotide sharing. In TCRdb, the immuneACCESS table is reduced to in-frame sequences with V and J assigned. These tables do not hold every clone; where another copy was compared, an unresolved V gene accounts for under half, and the others remain unexplained. D and trimming were read from the DNA, whereas the V and J calls and clone size are those reported in that table. Across this sample there are about 200,000 clones, with 80% to 85% seen only once. The ten largest clones capture about 1% of the sample.

For CDR1 and CDR2, the germline V gene lists KGHSH and LQKENI. The CDR3 contains 13 residues, cysteine and phenylalanine counted. Here the CDR3 DNA is all that survives: 39 bases in frame from base 1. V ends up 4 bases short and J 6 bases short, with an unmatched junction base count of 3. In total, roughly 670 healthy bone marrow donors made up the cohort. At the time of sampling, all cohort members were nominally healthy, though unrecorded immune exposures were likely present. The donor was CMV seronegative and was included in the group of a few hundred seronegative cohort members. Every donor gave a peripheral blood sample, and the peripheral blood mononuclear cells from that sample were used for TCR beta sequencing. The Qiagen DNeasy Blood Extraction Kit was used to extract genomic DNA from the blood cell samples.

The sequence links TRBV18 to TRBJ2-1; TRBD2 lines up with 7 middle nucleotides. The TCR was taken from a woman between 40 and 50 years old in good health and CMV-seronegative. The sequencing input was PBMCs. The CDR3 protein is CASSRGRGNEQFF. The sequenced DNA is TGTGCCAGCTCACGAGGGAGGGGCAATGAGCAGTTCTTC.